The 12 T cell receptor beta chains presented below share a single source sample, sequenced in a study of graft-versus-host responses after intestinal transplantation. These receptors have no known antigen. The table came from immunoSEQ multiplex PCR; TCRdb's copy has only in-frame clones and leaves some out. The data show some 82,000 clones, around 86% seen once. The specimen comprised unstimulated CD8+ T cells sorted from spleen or lymph node cells, sampled before transplant. These receptors came from a human donor who was the organ donor for an intestinal transplant.

The V and J genes are TRBV6-6 and TRBJ2-7, with a weak D call TRBD2 (6 bases). Germline V lookup: CDR1 MNHNY, CDR2 SVGAGI (reference sequence). The CDR3 sequence is 13 residues long. V shed 2 bases and J shed 5 bases, with 10 bases lying between them. The CDR3 sequence: CASSYAGRDEQYF. DNA of the CDR3: TGTGCCAGCAGTTACGCGGGGAGAGACGAGCAGTACTTC.

As to this clone: The same CDR3 also results from other DNA sequences found in this sample. CDR3 loop: CASSLAGGPNNEQFF. Here the CDR3 DNA reads TGTGCCAGCAGCTTAGCGGGGGGGCCGAACAATGAGCAGTTCTTC. V usage is TRBV6-1 and J usage is TRBJ2-1; 11 nucleotides align to TRBD2. V lost 6 bases to trimming and J lost 5 bases; unmatched junction nucleotides: 6. The CDR3 length is 15 residues. Germline lookup yields CDR1 MNHNS and CDR2 SASEGT.

This clone appeared once. The chain couples TRBV27 to TRBJ2-7; D gene ambiguous. Germline V gene lookup returns CDR1 MNHEY and CDR2 SMNVEV (reference sequence). V lost 2 bases and J 5 bases, leaving 13 bases between the germline ends. The CDR3 has 14 amino acids. The CDR3 DNA reads TGTGCCAGCAGTTTAAAGGAGCCCTACCACGAGCAGTACTTC. Protein: CASSLKEPYHEQYF.

This chain uses TRBV5-4 with TRBJ2-5; 15 nucleotides line up with TRBD2. This CDR3 region has 15 residues. V dropped 2 bases and J dropped 5; count of bases not matched to a gene: 1. Germline assignment: CDR1 SGHNT and CDR2 YYREEE (reference sequence). The CDR3 sequence: CASSFGLAGGETQYF. The CDR3 DNA sequence: TGTGCCAGCAGCTTTGGACTAGCGGGGGGGGAGACCCAGTACTTC.

The gene calls are TRBV4-1 and TRBJ1-1; D is undetermined. The germline V gene has CDR1 MGHRA and CDR2 YSYEKL. The V and J ends lost 1 base and 3 bases respectively, with 18 bases between them. The CDR3 has 17 amino acids. This chain's CDR3 is CASSQVGKGRMDTEAFF. The CDR3 DNA is TGCGCCAGCAGCCAAGTCGGAAAGGGAAGGATGGACACTGAAGCTTTCTTT.

V is TRBV7-6 and J is TRBJ2-1, with 7 bases matching TRBD2. In germline, CDR1 is SGHVS, CDR2 FNYEAQ. The V and J ends lost 6 bases and 0 bases, in that order; junction bases with no gene match: 5. The CDR3 is 15 residues long. In nucleotides, the CDR3 is TGTGCCAGCAGACCCCCGGGGGGCTCCTACAATGAGCAGTTCTTC. Protein sequence: CASRPPGGSYNEQFF.

Here the CDR3 reads CASSQYRGRHYGYTF. The CDR3 DNA reads TGTGCCAGCAGTCAATACAGGGGGCGGCACTATGGCTACACCTTC. This chain uses TRBV6-6 with TRBJ1-2; 9 bases line up with TRBD1. The germline V gene encodes CDR1 MNHNY and CDR2 SVGAGI (reference sequence). This CDR3 contains 15 residues. The junction had 7 bases not matched to a gene; V was cut back by 5 bases and J by 3 bases.

The rearrangement joins TRBV7-9 to TRBJ2-3; the D gene is possibly TRBD1 (8 bases). Germline-derived CDR1 and CDR2 are SEHNR and FQNEAQ (reference sequence). This CDR3 region has 16 residues. Trimming shortened V by 1 base and J by 4 bases, and 15 bases separated the two germline ends. DNA of the CDR3: TGTGCCAGCAGCTTAGAAAGGACAGGGAGGGCAGATACGCAGTATTTT. It translates to CASSLERTGRADTQYF.

This clone was recorded once. Sequence at one end of the junction differs from germline and may be a read error. This chain joins TRBV12-5 and TRBJ2-1; the match to TRBD2 covers 10 bases. The CDR3 has 15 residues. CDR1 is LGHNT, CDR2 FRNRAP, per germline. CDR3 amino acids: CASGLSGGAYNEQFF. CDR3 coding DNA: TGTGCTAGTGGTTTGAGCGGGGGGGCCTATAATGAGCAGTTCTTC.

J is TRBJ2-3 and V is TRBV6-4, with unresolved D. The germline gives CDR1 MRHNA, CDR2 SNTAGT. The CDR3 has 12 amino acids. The CDR3 here is CAPKDSTDTQYF. CDR3 nucleotide sequence: TGTGCTCCGAAGGACAGCACAGATACGCAGTATTTT.

The sample holds a few counts of this clone. The chain employs TRBV19 and TRBJ2-7; unclear D gene. The germline V gene has CDR1 LNHDA and CDR2 SQIVND (reference sequence). Between the trimmed V and J ends, which lost 4 bases and 0 bases, there was a span of 13 bases. The CDR3 contains 15 residues. CDR3 residues: CASSTRLTSSYEQYF. As DNA, the CDR3 is TGTGCCAGTAGTACGCGACTTACGAGCTCCTACGAGCAGTACTTC. The variable domain in full, completed from reference TRBV19 and TRBJ2-7, reads DGGITQSPKYLFRKEGQNVTLSCEQNLNHDAMYWYRQDPGQGLRLIYYSQIVNDFQKGDIAEGYSVSREKKESFPLTVTSAQKNPTAFYLCASSTRLTSSYEQYFGPGTRLTVT.

The genes are TRBV6-1 and TRBJ1-1, with D perhaps TRBD1 (5 bases). From germline, CDR1 is MNHNS and CDR2 SASEGT. The CDR3 consists of 15 residues. The germline V and J ends were trimmed by 4 bases and 3 bases, with 15 bases remaining between them. CDR3 in DNA: TGTGCCAGCAGTGCACGAAAGGGGATATACACTGAAGCTTTCTTT. Amino acid sequence: CASSARKGIYTEAFF.